These 24 T cell receptor beta chains were all obtained from the same sample, sequenced in a study of blood T cell repertoires in COVID-19. Using immunoSEQ multiplex PCR, the repertoire was profiled, and TCRdb retains in-frame clones only, with some absent. The table lists about 200,000 clones, around 80% of them singletons. The sample consisted of peripheral blood. Receptors were obtained from a human donor in a cohort sampled during active COVID-19.

The chain carries TRBV5-1 and TRBJ2-5, with 15 bases identical to TRBD2. Germline values: CDR1 SGHRS, CDR2 YFSETQ. This CDR3 is built from 16 residues. The V and J ends lost 4 bases and 3 bases, in that order; junction bases with no gene match: 4. The CDR3, as DNA: TGCGCCAGCAGCGCAGGGACTAGCGGGAGGAAAGAGACCCAGTACTTC. It codes for CASSAGTSGRKETQYF.

This chain uses TRBV28 with TRBJ1-1; D remains unclear. The germline gives CDR1 MDHEN, CDR2 SYDVKM. Trimming left V 3 bases short and J 3 bases short, with 8 bases between. This CDR3 region has 13 residues. CDR3 nucleotide sequence: TGTGCCAGCAGTTTGAACACCCACACTGAAGCTTTCTTT. Protein: CASSLNTHTEAFF.

The rearrangement joins TRBV18 to TRBJ2-2; D possibly corresponds to TRBD1 (5 bases). The CDR3 sequence is 13 residues long. The germline V gene encodes CDR1 KGHSH and CDR2 LQKENI. V shed 6 bases and J shed 6 bases, with 11 bases lying between them. CDR3 loop: CASSTIRAGELFF. CDR3 in DNA: TGTGCCAGCTCCACCATCAGGGCCGGGGAGCTGTTTTTT.

The chain couples TRBV30 to TRBJ2-7; 10 nucleotides align to TRBD2. The germline CDR1 and CDR2 sequences are GTSNPN and SVGIG (reference sequence). The CDR3 has 14 amino acids. Trimming cost V 4 bases and J 5 bases; bases outside gene matches: 8. This CDR3 is CAWNGLAVNDEQYF. The CDR3 DNA reads as TGTGCCTGGAACGGACTAGCGGTAAATGACGAGCAGTACTTC.

This clone was picked up a small number of times. This specimen includes other DNA sequences encoding the same CDR3. The chain couples TRBV6-5 to TRBJ1-2; D call uncertain. Trimming took 6 bases from V and 2 from J, leaving 7 bases between them. Germline CDR1 is MNHEY and CDR2 is SVGAGI. The CDR3 is made up of 12 amino acids. This CDR3 reads CASRPANYGYTF. Written as DNA, the CDR3 is TGTGCCAGCAGGCCTGCGAACTATGGCTACACCTTC.

V and J are TRBV29-1 and TRBJ2-7, with 9 bases aligning to TRBD1. Trimming took 6 bases from V and 5 from J; bases not matched to a gene: 8. The germline gives CDR1 SQVTM, CDR2 ANQGSEA. The CDR3 is 13 residues long. The CDR3 reads CSVPGTGLNEQYF. CDR3 DNA: TGCAGCGTCCCTGGGACAGGGCTCAACGAGCAGTACTTC.

CDR3 nucleotides: TGCGCCAGCAGCAGGGGACTAGCGGGAGGATCAGAGACCCAGTACTTC. It specifies CASSRGLAGGSETQYF. The chain links TRBV5-1 to TRBJ2-5; TRBD2 agrees at 15 bases. The CDR3 is 16 amino acids. With 4 bases clipped from V and 4 bases from J, the junction kept 5 bases outside the gene matches. The germline V gene has CDR1 SGHRS and CDR2 YFSETQ.

The CDR3 nucleotides read TGTGCCAGCAGCGTAGCGGGAGACTCCTACAATGAGCAGTTCTTC. It is translated as CASSVAGDSYNEQFF. The chain links TRBV9 to TRBJ2-1, with TRBD2 as a possible D gene (6 bases). Between the trimmed V and J ends, which lost 0 bases and 0 bases, there was a span of 7 bases. This CDR3 spans 15 amino acids. The germline gives CDR1 SGDLS, CDR2 YYNGEE.

This clone was detected only once. This chain links TRBV7-2 with TRBJ1-1; possible D gene TRBD1, 5 bases. Trimming took off 3 bases at V and 0 bases at J, with 11 bases between the two ends. The CDR3 totals 15 residues. Germline V gene data show CDR1 as SGHTA and CDR2 as FQGNSA. CDR3 sequence (DNA): TGTGCCAGCAGCTTTGGCGCGGGGCTGAACACTGAAGCTTTCTTT. It codes for CASSFGAGLNTEAFF.

The chain is built from TRBV11-3 and TRBJ2-3, with a tentative D call TRBD1 (6 bases). V lost 3 bases and J lost 0, with 7 bases in between. This CDR3 is 14 amino acids long. The germline V gene encodes CDR1 SGHNT and CDR2 YENEEA. CDR3: CASSFQGSTDTQYF. The CDR3 region has the DNA TGTGCCAGCAGCTTCCAGGGGAGCACAGATACGCAGTATTTT. Based on the CDR3 plus reference TRBV11-3 and TRBJ2-3, the full variable domain is EAGVVQSPRYKIIEKKQPVAFWCNPISGHNTLYWYLQNLGQGPELLIRYENEEAVDDSQLPKDRFSAERLKGVDSTLKIQPAELGDSAVYLCASSFQGSTDTQYFGPGTRLTVL.

V usage is TRBV4-2 and J usage is TRBJ2-7; D is uncertain. The V end lost 1 base, the J end lost 0 bases, and 4 bases lay between the germline ends. The CDR3 contains 13 residues. The V gene's germline CDR1 is LGHNA and CDR2 YNFKEQ. CDR3 nucleotides: TGTGCCAGCAGCCAAGGACTCTCCTACGAGCAGTACTTC. It translates to CASSQGLSYEQYF.

The chain combines TRBV19 with TRBJ2-4, with 11 bases that match TRBD2. CDR1 LNHDA and CDR2 SQIVND come from the germline V gene (reference sequence). V was pared by 3 bases and J by 0 bases, with 10 bases of the junction left unmatched. CDR3 length: 19 amino acids. CDR3 amino acids: CASSIITLAGGEAKNIQYF. The DNA for the CDR3 is TGTGCCAGTAGTATTATAACTTTAGCGGGAGGGGAAGCCAAAAACATTCAGTACTTC. Variable domain in full (rest from reference TRBV19 and TRBJ2-4): DGGITQSPKYLFRKEGQNVTLSCEQNLNHDAMYWYRQDPGQGLRLIYYSQIVNDFQKGDIAEGYSVSREKKESFPLTVTSAQKNPTAFYLCASSIITLAGGEAKNIQYFGAGTRLSVL.

For this clone: Other DNA variants within this sample encode the same CDR3. This chain uses TRBV5-1 with TRBJ2-7; 12 positions match TRBD2. The V gene's germline CDR1 is SGHRS and CDR2 YFSETQ. The CDR3 is 14 amino acids. The ends lost 5 bases at V and 1 base at J; junction bases unmatched: 1. Here the CDR3 DNA reads TGCGCCAGCAGTCTAGCGGGAGGGTCCTACGAGCAGTACTTC. It yields the protein CASSLAGGSYEQYF.

The chain employs TRBV28 and TRBJ2-3; possibly TRBD2 for D (5 bases). Germline V CDR1 and CDR2: MDHEN, SYDVKM. Trimming took 6 bases from V and 1 from J, leaving 14 bases between them. This CDR3 is built from 15 residues. CDR3 residues: CASRRGQPGTDTQYF. For the CDR3, the DNA is TGTGCCAGCAGACGAGGGCAGCCAGGCACAGATACGCAGTATTTT. Full variable domain (remainder filled in from reference TRBV28 and TRBJ2-3): DVKVTQSSRYLVKRTGEKVFLECVQDMDHENMFWYRQDPGLGLRLIYFSYDVKMKEKGDIPEGYSVSREKKERFSLILESASTNQTSMYLCASRRGQPGTDTQYFGPGTRLTVL.

J is TRBJ1-4 and V is TRBV3-1 (or the pseudogene TRBV3-2); possibly TRBD1 for D (6 bases). The ends were cut back, 1 base at V and 0 bases at J, with 6 bases in the middle. This CDR3 region has 15 residues. Per the germline V gene, CDR1 is LGHDT and CDR2 is YNNKEL (reference sequence). The CDR3 sequence: CASSQAGATNEKLFF. The CDR3 bases are TGTGCCAGCAGCCAAGCAGGGGCAACTAATGAAAAACTGTTTTTT.

V is TRBV19 and J is TRBJ1-5; no clear D gene. The CDR3 spans 13 residues. Germline V CDR1 and CDR2: LNHDA, SQIVND (reference sequence). V shed 6 bases and J shed 7 bases, with 13 bases lying between them. DNA for the CDR3: TGTGCCAGTAGGGGAGGGAGAACCCAGCCCCAGCATTTT. Protein sequence: CASRGGRTQPQHF.

This clone was observed a few times. This sequence joins TRBV28 and TRBJ1-5; 9 nucleotides agree with TRBD1. V dropped 5 bases and J dropped 7; count of bases not matched to a gene: 9. Germline V lookup: CDR1 MDHEN, CDR2 SYDVKM. This CDR3 is 15 amino acids long. The DNA for the CDR3 is TGTGCCAGCAGTCCCTCGGGACAGGGATGGCAGCCCCAGCATTTT. Translating gives CASSPSGQGWQPQHF.

This chain joins TRBV5-1 and TRBJ1-2; 8 nucleotides line up with TRBD1. The length of the CDR3 is 15 residues. The V gene end was trimmed by 0 bases and the J gene end by 2 bases; junction bases not matched to a gene: 3. CDR1 SGHRS and CDR2 YFSETQ come from the germline V gene. The CDR3 loop reads CASSLGGQGNYGYTF. The CDR3 nucleotides read TGCGCCAGCAGCTTGGGCGGACAGGGAAACTATGGCTACACCTTC.

The chain joins TRBV3-1 (or the pseudogene TRBV3-2) to TRBJ1-3; perhaps TRBD1 as D (6 bases). Germline V lookup: CDR1 LGHDT, CDR2 YNNKEL (reference sequence). The CDR3 has 19 amino acids. Trimming removed 2 bases from V and 0 bases from J, with 20 bases in between. CDR3 in DNA: TGTGCCAGCAGCCAACCGATACAAAAGACAGGAGTCTCTGGAAACACCATATATTTT. Protein: CASSQPIQKTGVSGNTIYF.

The CDR3 spells CASSYAGTGSNEQYF. In DNA form, the CDR3 reads TGTGCCAGCAGTTACGCCGGGACAGGGTCCAACGAGCAGTACTTC. This chain links TRBV6-6 with TRBJ2-7, with 9 bases identical to TRBD1. The trim removed 2 bases at V and 5 bases at J, leaving 7 bases unmatched. The CDR3 contains 15 residues. Germline CDR1 and CDR2: MNHNY and SVGAGI (reference sequence).

This clone was recorded a few times. The chain has TRBV7-2 and TRBJ1-6; D unresolved. V lost 5 bases and J 13 bases, leaving 12 bases between the germline ends. The CDR3 is 12 residues long. Germline-derived CDR1 and CDR2 are SGHTA and FQGNSA. DNA of the CDR3: TGTGCCAGCAGCCCCAGAGTGGGCCCCCTCCACTTT. This gives the protein CASSPRVGPLHF.

The V gene is TRBV20-1, the J gene TRBJ1-1; D possibly corresponds to TRBD1 (6 bases). The V gene's germline CDR1 is DFQATT and CDR2 SNEGSKA (reference sequence). V was clipped by 4 bases and J by 4 bases, with 7 bases between them. The CDR3 length is 11 residues. Here the CDR3 reads CSAIGGTEAFF. The CDR3 DNA sequence: TGCAGTGCTATAGGGGGCACTGAAGCTTTCTTT.

This chain links TRBV7-9 with TRBJ2-2; the match to TRBD1 covers 9 bases. The CDR3 length is 14 residues. Trimming removed 5 bases from V and 9 bases from J; junction bases left unmatched: 7. Germline V gene sequence: CDR1 SEHNR, CDR2 FQNEAQ (reference sequence). The CDR3, as DNA: TGTGCCAGCAGCCCCGACAGGGGGGACCGGGAGCTGTTTTTT. This gives the protein CASSPDRGDRELFF.

V is TRBV5-1 and J is TRBJ2-3, with 11 bases fitting TRBD2. V shed 5 bases and J 0 bases; nucleotides not matched to a gene: 2. The CDR3 totals 15 residues. Germline CDR1 and CDR2: SGHRS and YFSETQ. DNA for the CDR3: TGCGCCAGCAGTTTAGCGGGAGGGAGCACAGATACGCAGTATTTT. This translates into CASSLAGGSTDTQYF. Filled out from reference TRBV5-1 and TRBJ2-3, the complete variable domain reads KAGVTQTPRYLIKTRGQQVTLSCSPISGHRSVSWYQQTPGQGLQFLFEYFSETQRNKGNFPGRFSGRQFSNSRSEMNVSTLELGDSALYLCASSLAGGSTDTQYFGPGTRLTVL.